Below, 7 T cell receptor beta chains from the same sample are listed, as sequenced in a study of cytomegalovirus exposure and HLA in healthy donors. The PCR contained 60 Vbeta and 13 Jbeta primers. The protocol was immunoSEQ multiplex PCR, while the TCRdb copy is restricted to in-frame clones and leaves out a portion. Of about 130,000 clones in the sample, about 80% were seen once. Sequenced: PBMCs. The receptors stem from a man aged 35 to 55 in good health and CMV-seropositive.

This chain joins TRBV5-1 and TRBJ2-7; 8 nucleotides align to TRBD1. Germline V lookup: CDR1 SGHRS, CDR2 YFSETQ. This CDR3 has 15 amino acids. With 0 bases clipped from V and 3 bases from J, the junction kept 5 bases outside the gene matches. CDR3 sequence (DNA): TGCGCCAGCAGCTTGGAGGCAGGGGGCTACTACGAGCAGTACTTC. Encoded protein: CASSLEAGGYYEQYF.

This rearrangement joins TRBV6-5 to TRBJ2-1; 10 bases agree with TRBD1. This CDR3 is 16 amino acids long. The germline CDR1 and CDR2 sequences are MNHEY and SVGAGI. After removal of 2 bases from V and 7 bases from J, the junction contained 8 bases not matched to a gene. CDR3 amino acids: CASSYPRDRGTNEQFF. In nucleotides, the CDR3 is TGTGCCAGCAGTTACCCACGGGACAGGGGAACAAATGAGCAGTTCTTC.

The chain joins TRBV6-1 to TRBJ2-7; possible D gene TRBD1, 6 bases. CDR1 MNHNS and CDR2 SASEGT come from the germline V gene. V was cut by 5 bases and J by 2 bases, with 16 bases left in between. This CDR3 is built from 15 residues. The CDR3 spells CASSRTVSIPYEQYF. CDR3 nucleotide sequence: TGTGCCAGCAGTAGGACAGTTTCTATACCCTACGAGCAGTACTTC.

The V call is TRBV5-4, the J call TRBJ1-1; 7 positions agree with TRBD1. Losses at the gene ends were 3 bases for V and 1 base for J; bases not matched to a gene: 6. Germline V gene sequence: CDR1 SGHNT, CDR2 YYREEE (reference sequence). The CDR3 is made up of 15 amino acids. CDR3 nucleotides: TGTGCCAGCAGCTCGCAGGGGGTAAGGAACACTGAAGCTTTCTTT. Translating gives CASSSQGVRNTEAFF. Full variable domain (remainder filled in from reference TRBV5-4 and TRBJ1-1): ETGVTQSPTHLIKTRGQQVTLRCSSQSGHNTVSWYQQALGQGPQFIFQYYREEENGRGNFPPRFSGLQFPNYSSELNVNALELDDSALYLCASSSQGVRNTEAFFGQGTRLTVV.

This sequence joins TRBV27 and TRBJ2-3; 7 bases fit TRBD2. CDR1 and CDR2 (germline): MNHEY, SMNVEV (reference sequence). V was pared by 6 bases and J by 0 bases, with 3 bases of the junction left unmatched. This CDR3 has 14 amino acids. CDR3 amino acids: CASREAGSTDTQYF. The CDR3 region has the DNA TGTGCCAGCAGGGAAGCGGGGAGCACAGATACGCAGTATTTT.

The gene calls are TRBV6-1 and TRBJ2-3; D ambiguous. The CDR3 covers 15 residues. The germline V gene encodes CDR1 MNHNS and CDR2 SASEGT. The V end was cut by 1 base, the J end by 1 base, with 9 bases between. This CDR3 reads CASSEGSVGTDTQYF. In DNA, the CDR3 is TGTGCCAGCAGTGAAGGTAGTGTCGGCACAGATACGCAGTATTTT.

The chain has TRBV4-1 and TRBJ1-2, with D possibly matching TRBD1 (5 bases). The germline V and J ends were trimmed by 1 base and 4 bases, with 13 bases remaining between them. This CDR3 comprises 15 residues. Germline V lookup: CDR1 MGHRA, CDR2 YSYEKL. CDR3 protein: CASSQGGGGSYGYTF. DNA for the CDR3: TGCGCCAGCAGCCAAGGTGGGGGAGGGAGCTATGGCTACACCTTC.